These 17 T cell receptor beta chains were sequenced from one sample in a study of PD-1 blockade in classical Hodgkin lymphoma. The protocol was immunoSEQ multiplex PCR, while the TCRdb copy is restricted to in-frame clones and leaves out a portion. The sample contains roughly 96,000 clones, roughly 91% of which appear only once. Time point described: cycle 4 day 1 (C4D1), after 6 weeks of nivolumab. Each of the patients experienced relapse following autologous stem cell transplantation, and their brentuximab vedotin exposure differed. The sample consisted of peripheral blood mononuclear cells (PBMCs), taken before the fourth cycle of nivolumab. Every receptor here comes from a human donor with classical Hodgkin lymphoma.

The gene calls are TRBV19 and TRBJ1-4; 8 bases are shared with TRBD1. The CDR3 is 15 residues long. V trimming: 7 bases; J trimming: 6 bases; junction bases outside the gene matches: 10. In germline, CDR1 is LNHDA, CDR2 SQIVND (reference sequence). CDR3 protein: CASIPTGTGDEKLFF. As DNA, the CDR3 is TGTGCCAGTATCCCAACCGGGACAGGAGATGAAAAACTGTTTTTT.

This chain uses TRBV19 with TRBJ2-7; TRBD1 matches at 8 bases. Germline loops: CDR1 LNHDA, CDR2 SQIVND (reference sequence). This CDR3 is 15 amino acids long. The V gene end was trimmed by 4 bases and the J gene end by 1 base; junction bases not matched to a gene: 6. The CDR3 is CASSTGTGRSYEQYF. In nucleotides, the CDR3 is TGTGCCAGTAGTACGGGGACAGGCCGATCCTACGAGCAGTACTTC.

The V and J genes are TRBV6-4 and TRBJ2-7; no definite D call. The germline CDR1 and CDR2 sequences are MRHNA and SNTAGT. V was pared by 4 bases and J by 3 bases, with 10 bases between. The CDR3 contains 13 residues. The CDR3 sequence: CASSAGGGYEQYF. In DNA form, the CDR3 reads TGTGCCAGCAGTGCCGGCGGCGGCTACGAGCAGTACTTC.

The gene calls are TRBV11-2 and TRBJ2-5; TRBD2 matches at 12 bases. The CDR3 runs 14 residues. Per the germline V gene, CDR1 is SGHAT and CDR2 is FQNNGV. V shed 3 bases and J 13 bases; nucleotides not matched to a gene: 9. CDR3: CASSLTSGRGAGYF. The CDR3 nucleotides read TGTGCCAGCAGCTTGACTAGCGGGAGAGGGGCAGGGTACTTC.

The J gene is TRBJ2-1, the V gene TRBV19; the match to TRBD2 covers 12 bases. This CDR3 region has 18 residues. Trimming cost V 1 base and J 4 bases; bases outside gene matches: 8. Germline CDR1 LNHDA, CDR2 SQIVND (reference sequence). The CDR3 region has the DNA TGTGCCAGTAGTATAGCACAGACTAGCGGGAGAAAGTACAATGAGCAGTTCTTC. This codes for CASSIAQTSGRKYNEQFF.

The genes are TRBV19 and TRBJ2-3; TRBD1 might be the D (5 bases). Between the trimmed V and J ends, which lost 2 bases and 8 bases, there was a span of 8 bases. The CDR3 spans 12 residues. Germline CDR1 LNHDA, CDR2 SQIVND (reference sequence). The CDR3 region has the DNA TGTGCCAGTAGTATACATCAGGGTACGCAGTATTTT. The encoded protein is CASSIHQGTQYF.

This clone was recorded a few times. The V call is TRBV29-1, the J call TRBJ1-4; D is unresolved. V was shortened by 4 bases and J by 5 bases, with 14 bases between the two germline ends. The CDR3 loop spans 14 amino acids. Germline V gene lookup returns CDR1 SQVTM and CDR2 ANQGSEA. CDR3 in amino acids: CSVVERRGNEKLFF. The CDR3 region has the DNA TGCAGCGTTGTTGAGCGACGCGGGAATGAAAAACTGTTTTTT.

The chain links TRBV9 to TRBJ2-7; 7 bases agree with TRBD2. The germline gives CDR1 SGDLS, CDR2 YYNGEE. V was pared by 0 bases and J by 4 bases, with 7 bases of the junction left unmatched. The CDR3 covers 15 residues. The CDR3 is CASSVGGGSWYEQYF. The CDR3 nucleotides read TGTGCCAGCAGCGTAGGGGGCGGGAGTTGGTACGAGCAGTACTTC. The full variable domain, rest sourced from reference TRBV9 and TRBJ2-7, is DSGVTQTPKHLITATGQRVTLRCSPRSGDLSVYWYQQSLDQGLQFLIQYYNGEERAKGNILERFSAQQFPDLHSELNLSSLELGDSALYFCASSVGGGSWYEQYFGPGTRLTVT.

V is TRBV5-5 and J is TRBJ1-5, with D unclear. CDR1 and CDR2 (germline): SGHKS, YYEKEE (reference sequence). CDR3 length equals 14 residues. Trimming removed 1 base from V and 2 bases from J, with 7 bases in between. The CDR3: CASSLSGGNQPQHF. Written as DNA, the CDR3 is TGTGCCAGCAGCTTGAGCGGGGGCAATCAGCCCCAGCATTTT. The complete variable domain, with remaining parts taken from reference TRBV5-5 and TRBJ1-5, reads DAGVTQSPTHLIKTRGQQVTLRCSPISGHKSVSWYQQVLGQGPQFIFQYYEKEERGRGNFPDRFSARQFPNYSSELNVNALLLGDSALYLCASSLSGGNQPQHFGDGTRLSIL.

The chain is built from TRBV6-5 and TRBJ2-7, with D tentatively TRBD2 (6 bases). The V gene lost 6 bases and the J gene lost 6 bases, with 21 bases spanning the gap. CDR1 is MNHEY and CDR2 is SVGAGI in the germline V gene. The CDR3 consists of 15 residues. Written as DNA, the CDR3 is TGTGCCAGCAGGTTAGCGGCGCCTAGACTCGGCGAGCAGTACTTC. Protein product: CASRLAAPRLGEQYF.

The CDR3 DNA follows: TGCGCCAGCGGATCACGGGGGACTAGCGGGGCCAGCTCCTACAATGAGCAGTTCTTC. Protein: CASGSRGTSGASSYNEQFF. The chain carries TRBV5-1 and TRBJ2-1; 13 positions agree with TRBD2. This CDR3 region has 19 residues. Trimming took 7 bases from V and 0 from J; bases not matched to a gene: 13. Germline V gene sequence: CDR1 SGHRS, CDR2 YFSETQ. The variable domain in full, with the rest retrieved from reference TRBV5-1 and TRBJ2-1, is KAGVTQTPRYLIKTRGQQVTLSCSPISGHRSVSWYQQTPGQGLQFLFEYFSETQRNKGNFPGRFSGRQFSNSRSEMNVSTLELGDSALYLCASGSRGTSGASSYNEQFFGPGTRLTVL.

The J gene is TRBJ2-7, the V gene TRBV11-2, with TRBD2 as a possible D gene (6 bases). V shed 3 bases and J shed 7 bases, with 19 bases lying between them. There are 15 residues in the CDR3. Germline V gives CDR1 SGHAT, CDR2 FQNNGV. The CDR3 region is CASSFISGRMGEQYF. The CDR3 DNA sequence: TGTGCCAGCAGCTTTATTTCCGGGAGAATGGGGGAGCAGTACTTC.

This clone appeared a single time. The CDR3, as DNA: TGTGCCAGCAGTTCGTCAGGGAAGTACTATGGCTACACCTTC. Translating gives CASSSSGKYYGYTF. The chain carries TRBV27 and TRBJ1-2, with a weak D call TRBD1 (5 bases). This CDR3 is 14 amino acids long. V lost 4 bases and J lost 3, with 12 bases in between. CDR1 is MNHEY and CDR2 is SMNVEV in the germline V gene (reference sequence).

The CDR3 loop reads CASSQEKGQKNQPQHF. The CDR3 DNA follows: TGTGCCAGCAGCCAAGAAAAGGGACAGAAAAATCAGCCCCAGCATTTT. This sequence joins TRBV4-2 and TRBJ1-5; 7 bases map to TRBD1. The trim removed 0 bases at V and 4 bases at J, leaving 6 bases unmatched. The germline CDR1 and CDR2 sequences are LGHNA and YNFKEQ. This CDR3 contains 16 residues.

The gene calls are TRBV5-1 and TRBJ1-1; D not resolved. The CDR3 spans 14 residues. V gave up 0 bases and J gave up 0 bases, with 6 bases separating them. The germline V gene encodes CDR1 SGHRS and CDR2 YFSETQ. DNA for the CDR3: TGCGCCAGCAGCTTGGCGGGAATGAACACTGAAGCTTTCTTT. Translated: CASSLAGMNTEAFF.

The CDR3 nucleotides are TGCGCCAGCAGCTTTCGGATAGCGGGAGGCGCGGATGAGCAGTTCTTC. Translated, it gives CASSFRIAGGADEQFF. The V gene is TRBV4-1, the J gene TRBJ2-1, with 10 nucleotides matching TRBD2. The junction had 12 bases not matched to a gene; V was cut back by 5 bases and J by 8 bases. Germline V gives CDR1 MGHRA, CDR2 YSYEKL. The CDR3 is made up of 16 amino acids.

The CDR3 region has the DNA TGTGCCAGCAGCTTACAAGACACCGGGGAGCTGTTTTTT. Translation: CASSLQDTGELFF. V is TRBV7-2 and J is TRBJ2-2; D not certain. Trimming removed 2 bases at V and 3 bases at J, with 4 bases between. Per the germline V gene, CDR1 is SGHTA and CDR2 is FQGNSA. This CDR3 comprises 13 residues.